This T cell receptor (beta chain) is from a study of CD4 T cells in relation to SARS-CoV-2 and coronaviruses. The unexposed donors gave CD4+ T cells in about 2011-2019, prior to COVID-19. Germline V gives CDR1 LGHDT, CDR2 YNNKEL (reference sequence). Trimming cost V 4 bases and J 3 bases, with 11 bases left between them. This CDR3 contains 14 residues. The data were produced by immunoSEQ multiplex PCR, yet TCRdb's version contains in-frame clones alone and is incomplete. This sample yields roughly 57,000 clones, of which just over 85% are seen a single time; around 1.3% belongs to the top ten. This clonotype was sampled from a human donor in good health. Sequencing input: memory CD4+ T cells from PBMCs. The chain couples TRBV3-1 (or the pseudogene TRBV3-2) to TRBJ2-3; D is uncertain. The DNA for the CDR3 is TGTGCCAGCAGCCCCTCCATGGGGACAGATACGCAGTATTTT. Amino acid sequence: CASSPSMGTDTQYF.